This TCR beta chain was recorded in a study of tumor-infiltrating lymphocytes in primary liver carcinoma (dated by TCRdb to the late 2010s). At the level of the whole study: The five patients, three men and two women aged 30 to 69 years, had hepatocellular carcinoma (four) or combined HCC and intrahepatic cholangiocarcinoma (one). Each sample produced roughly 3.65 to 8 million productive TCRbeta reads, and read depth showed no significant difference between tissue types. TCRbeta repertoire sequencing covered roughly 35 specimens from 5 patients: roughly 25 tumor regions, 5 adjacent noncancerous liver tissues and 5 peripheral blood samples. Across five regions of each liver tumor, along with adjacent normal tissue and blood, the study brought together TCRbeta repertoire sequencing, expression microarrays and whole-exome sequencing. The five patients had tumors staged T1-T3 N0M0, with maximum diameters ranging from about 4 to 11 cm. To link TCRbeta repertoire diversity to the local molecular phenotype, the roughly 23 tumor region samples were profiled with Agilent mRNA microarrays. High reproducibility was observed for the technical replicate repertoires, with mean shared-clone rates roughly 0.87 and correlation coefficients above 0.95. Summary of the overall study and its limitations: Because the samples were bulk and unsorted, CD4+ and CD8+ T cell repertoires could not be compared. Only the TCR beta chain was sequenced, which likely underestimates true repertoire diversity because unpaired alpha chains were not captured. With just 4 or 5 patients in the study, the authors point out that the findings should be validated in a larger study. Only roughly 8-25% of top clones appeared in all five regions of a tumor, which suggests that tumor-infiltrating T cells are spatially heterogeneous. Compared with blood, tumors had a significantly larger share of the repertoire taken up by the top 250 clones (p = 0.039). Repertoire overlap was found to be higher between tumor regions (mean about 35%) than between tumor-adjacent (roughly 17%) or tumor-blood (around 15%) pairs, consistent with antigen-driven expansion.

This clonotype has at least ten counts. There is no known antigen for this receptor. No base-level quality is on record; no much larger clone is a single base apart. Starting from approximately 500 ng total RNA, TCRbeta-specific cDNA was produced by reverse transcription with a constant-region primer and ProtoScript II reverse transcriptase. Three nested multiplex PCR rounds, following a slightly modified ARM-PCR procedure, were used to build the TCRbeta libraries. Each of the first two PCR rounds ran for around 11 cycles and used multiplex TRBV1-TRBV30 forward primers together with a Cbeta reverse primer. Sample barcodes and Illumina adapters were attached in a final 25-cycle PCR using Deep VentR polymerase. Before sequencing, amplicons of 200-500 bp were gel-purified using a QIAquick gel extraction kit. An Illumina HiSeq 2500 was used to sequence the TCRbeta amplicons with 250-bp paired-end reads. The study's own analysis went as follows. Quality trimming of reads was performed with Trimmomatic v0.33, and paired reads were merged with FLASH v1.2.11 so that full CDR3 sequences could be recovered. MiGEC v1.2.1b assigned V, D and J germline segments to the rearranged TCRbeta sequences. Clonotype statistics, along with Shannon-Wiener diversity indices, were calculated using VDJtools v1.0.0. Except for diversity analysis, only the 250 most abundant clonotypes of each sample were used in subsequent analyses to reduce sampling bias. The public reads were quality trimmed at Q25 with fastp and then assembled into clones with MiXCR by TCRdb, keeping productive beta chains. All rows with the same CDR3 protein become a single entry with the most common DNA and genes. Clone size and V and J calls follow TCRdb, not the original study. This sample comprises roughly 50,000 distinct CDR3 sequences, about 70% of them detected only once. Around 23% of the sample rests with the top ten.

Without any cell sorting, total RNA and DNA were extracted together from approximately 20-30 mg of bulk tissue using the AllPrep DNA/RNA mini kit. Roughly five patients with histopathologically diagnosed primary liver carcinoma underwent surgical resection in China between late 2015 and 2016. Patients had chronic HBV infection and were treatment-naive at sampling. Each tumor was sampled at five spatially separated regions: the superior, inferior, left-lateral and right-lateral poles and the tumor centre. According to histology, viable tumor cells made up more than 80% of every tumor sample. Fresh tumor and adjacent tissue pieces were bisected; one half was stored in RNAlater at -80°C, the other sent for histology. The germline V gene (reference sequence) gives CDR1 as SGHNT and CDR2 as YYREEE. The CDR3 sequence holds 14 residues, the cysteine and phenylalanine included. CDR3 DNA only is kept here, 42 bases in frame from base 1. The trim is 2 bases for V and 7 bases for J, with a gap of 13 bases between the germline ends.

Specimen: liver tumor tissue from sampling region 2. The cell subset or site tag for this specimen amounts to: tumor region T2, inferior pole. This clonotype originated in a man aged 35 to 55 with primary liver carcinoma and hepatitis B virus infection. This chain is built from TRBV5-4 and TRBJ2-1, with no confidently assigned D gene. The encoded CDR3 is CASSLGLAENEQFF. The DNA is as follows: TGTGCCAGCAGCTTAGGTTTAGCAGAGAATGAGCAGTTCTTC.